This T cell receptor (beta chain) was sequenced for a study of OX40 agonist ivuxolimab in advanced cancers. Produced via immunoSEQ multiplex PCR; TCRdb's table is partial and in-frame only. This repertoire shows tens of thousands of clones, 65% to 85% found once; its top ten account for approximately 28%. J lost 3 bases, V lost 7 bases, and 13 bases had no gene match. The CDR3 has 16 residues. CDR1 SGHNT and CDR2 YYREEE come from the germline V gene (reference sequence). Patients were ineligible given autoimmune disease history or systemic immunosuppression. This sequence joins TRBV5-4 and TRBJ2-5, with 9 bases fitting TRBD2. The sequence came from an adult with an advanced solid tumor such as melanoma, head and neck, liver or kidney cancer. The specimen comprised CD4+ or CD8+ T cells sorted from blood, sampled in a trial of the OX40 agonist ivuxolimab. Here the CDR3 DNA reads TGTGCCAGCTCCCGTCTAGCGGGAAAGGAGGAAGAGACCCAGTACTTC. Translating gives CASSRLAGKEEETQYF.